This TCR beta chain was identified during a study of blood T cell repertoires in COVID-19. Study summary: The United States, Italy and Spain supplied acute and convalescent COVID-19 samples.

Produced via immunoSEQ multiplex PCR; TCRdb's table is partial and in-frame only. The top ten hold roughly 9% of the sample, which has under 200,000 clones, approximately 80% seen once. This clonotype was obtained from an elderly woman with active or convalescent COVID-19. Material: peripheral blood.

DNA of the CDR3: TGTGCCAGCAGCTTAGAGCAGGGCACTGAAGCTTTCTTT. Protein product: CASSLEQGTEAFF. The V gene is TRBV7-6, the J gene TRBJ1-1; the D gene is possibly TRBD1 (5 bases). Trimming stripped 1 base from V and 4 bases from J, with 7 bases between. The CDR3 sequence is 13 residues long. Per germline, CDR1 SGHVS and CDR2 FNYEAQ.